The 2 T cell receptor beta chains in this list originate from one sample, sequenced in a study of CD8+ T cells in alopecia areata. Once RNA had been extracted, it was reverse transcribed into cDNA to act as the sequencing template. Only in-frame clones appear in the TCRdb table, and some are missing; sequencing was by immunoSEQ multiplex PCR. This sample has over 150,000 clones, with roughly 60% found just once. Described treatment: oral pan-JAK inhibitor, 5-10 mg twice daily. Specimen: CD4+ T cells sorted from blood, collected at week 24, from a patient treated with tofacitinib. These TCRs come from a human donor with alopecia areata.

A remark on this clone: This same CDR3 is encoded by further DNA sequences in the sample. The rearrangement joins TRBV5-1 to TRBJ2-7; D possibly matches TRBD1 or TRBD2 (5 bases each). The CDR3 covers 11 residues. Per the germline V gene, CDR1 is SGHRS and CDR2 is YFSETQ. The V gene lost 5 bases and the J gene lost 5 bases, with 8 bases spanning the gap. DNA of the CDR3: TGCGCCAGCAGTCTGGGGGACGAGCAGTACTTC. Protein: CASSLGDEQYF.

The rearrangement joins TRBV30 to TRBJ2-1, with TRBD2 matching 13 bases. V lost 4 bases to trimming and J lost 7 bases; unmatched junction nucleotides: 7. This CDR3 is 15 amino acids long. Germline V gene sequence: CDR1 GTSNPN, CDR2 SVGIG (reference sequence). CDR3 in amino acids: CAWTQLAGGLNEQFF. The CDR3 region has the DNA TGTGCCTGGACTCAACTAGCGGGGGGGCTGAATGAGCAGTTCTTC.